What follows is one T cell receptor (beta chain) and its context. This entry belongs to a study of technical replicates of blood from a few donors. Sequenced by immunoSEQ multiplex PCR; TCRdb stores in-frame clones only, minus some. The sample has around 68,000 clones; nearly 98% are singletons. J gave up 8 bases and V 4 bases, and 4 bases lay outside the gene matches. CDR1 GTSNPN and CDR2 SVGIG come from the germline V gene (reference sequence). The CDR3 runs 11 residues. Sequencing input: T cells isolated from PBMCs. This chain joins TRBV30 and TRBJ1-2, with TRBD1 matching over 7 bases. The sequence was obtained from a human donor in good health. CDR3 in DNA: TGTGCCTGGAACAGGGGCTACGGCTACACCTTC. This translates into CAWNRGYGYTF.